These 19 T cell receptor beta chains share one sample of origin, sequenced in a study of beta chain features in type 1 diabetes. Investigators reverse transcribed all isolated RNA, so they sequenced expressed TCRB transcripts. Assay: immunoSEQ multiplex PCR; the TCRdb copy retains only in-frame clones and omits some. The sample lists just over 150,000 clones, approximately 12% occurring once. Sequenced sample: central memory CD4+ T cells from blood. These receptors were taken from a man in his late teens or twenties in good health.

This clone has just a few counts. V gene TRBV30 combines with J gene TRBJ1-1; TRBD1 aligns across 7 bases. V trimming: 1 base; J trimming: 2 bases; junction bases outside the gene matches: 4. The CDR3 is 14 residues long. Germline V gene data show CDR1 as GTSNPN and CDR2 as SVGIG (reference sequence). CDR3 amino acids: CAWSDRGINTEAFF. The CDR3 DNA follows: TGTGCCTGGAGTGACAGGGGTATTAACACTGAAGCTTTCTTT.

This clone has a handful of counts. This sequence joins TRBV29-1 and TRBJ1-2, with D possibly TRBD1 on 6 matching bases. Germline V lookup: CDR1 SQVTM, CDR2 ANQGSEA. Trimming shortened V by 6 bases and J by 4 bases, and 12 bases separated the two germline ends. The CDR3 is made up of 12 amino acids. The CDR3 DNA is TGCAGCGTAAGCGGACAGACCTATGGCTACACCTTC. This translates into CSVSGQTYGYTF.

The chain links TRBV28 to TRBJ1-2, with 7 bases fitting TRBD1. CDR1 is MDHEN, CDR2 SYDVKM, per germline. The CDR3 totals 13 residues. J gave up 6 bases and V 5 bases, and 6 bases lay outside the gene matches. CDR3 sequence reads: CASSPGQANGYTF. DNA of the CDR3: TGTGCCAGCAGTCCCGGACAGGCAAATGGCTACACCTTC.

Many counts were recorded for this clone. The chain uses TRBV7-9 and TRBJ2-7; D is unresolved. Trimming removed 5 bases from V and 3 bases from J, with 5 bases in between. Germline V gives CDR1 SEHNR, CDR2 FQNEAQ (reference sequence). The CDR3 extends over 11 amino acids. The CDR3 DNA reads as TGTGCCAGCAGCCCCCTCTACGAGCAGTACTTC. Its protein is CASSPLYEQYF.

The sample holds a few counts of this clone. The chain combines TRBV18 with TRBJ2-7; TRBD1 aligns across 8 bases. Germline CDR1 is KGHSH and CDR2 is LQKENI. The CDR3 totals 14 residues. V lost 1 base to trimming and J lost 5 bases; unmatched junction nucleotides: 4. The CDR3 nucleotides read TGTGCCAGCTCACCACACAGGGGACAGGACGAGCAGTACTTC. As protein: CASSPHRGQDEQYF.

The chain joins TRBV9 to TRBJ2-7; D ambiguous. Trimming shortened V by 0 bases and J by 3 bases, and 7 bases separated the two germline ends. Per germline, CDR1 SGDLS and CDR2 YYNGEE. The CDR3 spans 13 residues. The CDR3: CASSVEGLYEQYF. CDR3 sequence (DNA): TGTGCCAGCAGCGTAGAAGGGCTCTACGAGCAGTACTTC.

This clone occurred a few times. The V gene is TRBV4-1, the J gene TRBJ2-4; unclear D gene. This CDR3 has 12 residues. Germline V gives CDR1 MGHRA, CDR2 YSYEKL. V was cut by 2 bases and J by 5 bases, with 4 bases left in between. As DNA, the CDR3 is TGCGCCAGCAGCCAATTAGAAAACATTCAGTACTTC. Translation gives CASSQLENIQYF.

This clone showed up many times. The CDR3 DNA is TGTGCCAGCAGTTGGCGGACCAACACAGATACGCAGTATTTT. Its translation is CASSWRTNTDTQYF. This chain links TRBV6-5 with TRBJ2-3, with D unclear. CDR3 length: 14 residues. The germline V gene encodes CDR1 MNHEY and CDR2 SVGAGI. Trimming removed 4 bases from V and 2 bases from J, with 10 bases in between.

The chain uses TRBV5-4 and TRBJ2-7, with 7 bases aligning to TRBD2. Germline CDR1 SGHNT, CDR2 YYREEE (reference sequence). This CDR3 spans 14 amino acids. Losses at the gene ends were 4 bases for V and 9 bases for J; bases not matched to a gene: 13. The CDR3 is CASSARWEGAPQYF. DNA for the CDR3: TGTGCCAGCAGCGCCCGATGGGAGGGCGCGCCGCAGTACTTC.

The chain has TRBV15 and TRBJ2-2; D is uncertain. Between the trimmed V and J ends, which lost 0 bases and 8 bases, there was a span of 1 base. Germline CDR1 and CDR2: LNHNV and YYDKDF (reference sequence). The CDR3 sequence is 11 residues long. The CDR3 DNA reads as TGTGCCACCAGCAGAGAAGGGGAGCTGTTTTTT. It is translated as CATSREGELFF.

The chain has TRBV9 and TRBJ2-7; D gene unclear. With 2 bases removed from V and 1 base from J, the gap between germline ends came to 10 bases. The length of the CDR3 is 14 residues. Germline lookup yields CDR1 SGDLS and CDR2 YYNGEE. The CDR3 nucleotides read TGTGCCAGCAGCGTTTCTCCAGGTTCCTACGAGCAGTACTTC. Translating it yields CASSVSPGSYEQYF.

This clone has more than one count but fewer than ten. V and J are TRBV2 and TRBJ1-4; no firm D call. V was shortened by 6 bases and J by 7 bases, with 15 bases between the two germline ends. The CDR3 consists of 14 residues. The V gene's germline CDR1 is SNHLY and CDR2 FYNNEI. The CDR3 spells CASRYRRLGEKLFF. In DNA, the CDR3 is TGTGCCAGCAGGTACCGGAGGTTGGGTGAAAAACTGTTTTTT. The full variable domain, rest sourced from reference TRBV2 and TRBJ1-4, is EPEVTQTPSHQVTQMGQEVILRCVPISNHLYFYWYRQILGQKVEFLVSFYNNEISEKSEIFDDQFSVERPDGSNFTLKIRSTKLEDSAMYFCASRYRRLGEKLFFGSGTQLSVL.

This rearrangement joins TRBV28 to TRBJ1-2; TRBD1 agrees at 8 bases. V gave up 3 bases and J gave up 3 bases; unmatched junction bases: 3. CDR3 length: 14 amino acids. Per the germline V gene, CDR1 is MDHEN and CDR2 is SYDVKM. The DNA for the CDR3 is TGTGCCAGCAGTTTGGACAGGGAGGACTATGGCTACACCTTC. Its protein product is CASSLDREDYGYTF.

J is TRBJ2-7 and V is TRBV5-6; D might be TRBD2 (5 bases). The germline CDR1 and CDR2 sequences are SGHDT and YYEEEE. V lost 1 base, J lost 2 bases, and 7 bases lay in between. There are 13 residues in the CDR3. Written as DNA, the CDR3 is TGTGCCAGCAGCTTGAGCGGCACCTACGAGCAGTACTTC. This encodes CASSLSGTYEQYF.

This sequence joins TRBV5-1 and TRBJ2-7, with D unclear. V lost 2 bases and J 7 bases, leaving 13 bases between the germline ends. This CDR3 has 13 amino acids. The germline V gene encodes CDR1 SGHRS and CDR2 YFSETQ. For the CDR3, the DNA is TGCGCCAGCAGCTTCCCACCCTGGACGGAGCAGTACTTC. It is translated as CASSFPPWTEQYF.

This clone was picked up a small number of times. V and J are TRBV9 and TRBJ1-1; D is undetermined. The V and J ends lost 2 bases and 1 base respectively, with 12 bases between them. This CDR3 is built from 15 residues. Germline CDR1 SGDLS, CDR2 YYNGEE. Here the CDR3 DNA reads TGTGCCAGCAGCGTCAAGGCCGCAGGGAACACTGAAGCTTTCTTT. Protein: CASSVKAAGNTEAFF.

V usage is TRBV6-1 and J usage is TRBJ2-7; the D is unclear. This CDR3 comprises 13 residues. Per germline, CDR1 MNHNS and CDR2 SASEGT. V lost 1 base and J lost 2, with 6 bases in between. The CDR3 protein is CASSEELAYEQYF. The CDR3 region has the DNA TGTGCCAGCAGTGAAGAATTAGCCTACGAGCAGTACTTC.

The chain is built from TRBV9 and TRBJ2-3; D ambiguous. This CDR3 region has 13 residues. The V and J ends lost 4 bases and 3 bases respectively, with 9 bases between them. Germline CDR1 reads SGDLS; CDR2 reads YYNGEE. The CDR3 loop reads CASSKGLTDTQYF. The CDR3 region has the DNA TGTGCCAGCAGCAAAGGCTTAACAGATACGCAGTATTTT.

The CDR3 DNA is TGTGCCAGCAGTAAGACATCCTCCTACAATGAGCAGTTCTTC. It encodes CASSKTSSYNEQFF. V and J are TRBV6-4 and TRBJ2-1; D gene ambiguous. The CDR3 totals 14 residues. The germline V gene has CDR1 MRHNA and CDR2 SNTAGT. V was shortened by 5 bases and J by 0 bases, with 8 bases between the two germline ends.